This TCR beta chain was identified in a study of blood T cell repertoires in COVID-19. Overall study: Collection of acute and convalescent COVID-19 samples took place in the United States, Italy and Spain. PBMCs, B-cell-depleted T cells, or T cells were the source of the cDNA or gDNA that made up the material.

CDR1 and CDR2 from the germline V gene are SGHDN and FVKESK. V was cut by 1 base and J by 6 bases, with 15 bases left in between. This CDR3 spans 15 amino acids. Source study methods: For nucleated cells, counts were estimated from reference gene primer amplification. The data were produced by immunoSEQ multiplex PCR, yet TCRdb's version contains in-frame clones alone and is incomplete. The DNA gave D and trimming, while V, J and clone size come from that table. The sample gives about 150,000 clones, 88% of which show up once; 2.4% is in the top ten. The clonotype comes from a woman aged 70-85 years with acute or convalescent COVID-19. The rearrangement uses TRBV14 and TRBJ1-2; no reliable D call. Sequenced: peripheral blood. The CDR3 spells CASSQGGKGWDGYTF. The CDR3 DNA follows: TGTGCCAGCAGCCAAGGCGGGAAGGGATGGGATGGCTACACCTTC.